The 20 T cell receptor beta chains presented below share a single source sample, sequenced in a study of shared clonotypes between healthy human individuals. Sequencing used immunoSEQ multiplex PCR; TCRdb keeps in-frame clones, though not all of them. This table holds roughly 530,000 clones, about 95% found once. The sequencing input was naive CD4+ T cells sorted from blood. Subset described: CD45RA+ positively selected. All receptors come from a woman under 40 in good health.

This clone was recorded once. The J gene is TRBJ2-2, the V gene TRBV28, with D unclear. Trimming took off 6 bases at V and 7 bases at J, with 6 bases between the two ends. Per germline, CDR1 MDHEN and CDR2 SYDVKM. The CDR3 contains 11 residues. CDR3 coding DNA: TGTGCCAGCAGCCCGTTCGGGGAGCTGTTTTTT. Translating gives CASSPFGELFF. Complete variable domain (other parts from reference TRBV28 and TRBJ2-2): DVKVTQSSRYLVKRTGEKVFLECVQDMDHENMFWYRQDPGLGLRLIYFSYDVKMKEKGDIPEGYSVSREKKERFSLILESASTNQTSMYLCASSPFGELFFGEGSRLTVL.

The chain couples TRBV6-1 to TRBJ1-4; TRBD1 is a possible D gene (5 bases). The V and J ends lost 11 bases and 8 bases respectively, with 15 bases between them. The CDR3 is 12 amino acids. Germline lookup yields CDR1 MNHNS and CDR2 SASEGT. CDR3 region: CAGLGAGEKLFF. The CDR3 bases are TGTGCCGGTTTAGGGGCAGGCGAAAAACTGTTTTTT.

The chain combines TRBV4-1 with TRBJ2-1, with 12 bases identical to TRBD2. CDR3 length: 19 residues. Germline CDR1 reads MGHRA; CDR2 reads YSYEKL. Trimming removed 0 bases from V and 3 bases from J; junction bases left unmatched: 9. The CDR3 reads CASSQDITSGRTFYNEQFF. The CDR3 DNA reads TGCGCCAGCAGCCAAGATATTACTAGCGGGAGGACATTCTACAATGAGCAGTTCTTC.

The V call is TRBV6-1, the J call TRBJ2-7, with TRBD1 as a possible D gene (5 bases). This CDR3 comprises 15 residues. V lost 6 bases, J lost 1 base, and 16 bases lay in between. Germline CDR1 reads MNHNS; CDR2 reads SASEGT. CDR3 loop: CASRQQVHGSYEQYF. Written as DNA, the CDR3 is TGTGCCAGCAGACAACAGGTTCATGGGTCCTACGAGCAGTACTTC.

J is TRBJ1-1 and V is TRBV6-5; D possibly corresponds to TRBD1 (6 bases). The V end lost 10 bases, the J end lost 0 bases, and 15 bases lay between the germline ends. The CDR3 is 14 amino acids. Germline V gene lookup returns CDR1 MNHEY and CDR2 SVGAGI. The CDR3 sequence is CATAGGGLNTEAFF. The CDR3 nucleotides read TGTGCCACCGCGGGGGGGGGCTTGAACACTGAAGCTTTCTTT.

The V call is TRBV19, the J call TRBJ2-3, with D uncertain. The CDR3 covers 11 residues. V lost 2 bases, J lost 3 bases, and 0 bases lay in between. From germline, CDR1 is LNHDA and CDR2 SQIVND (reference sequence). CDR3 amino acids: CASSITDTQYF. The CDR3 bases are TGTGCCAGTAGTATAACAGATACGCAGTATTTT.

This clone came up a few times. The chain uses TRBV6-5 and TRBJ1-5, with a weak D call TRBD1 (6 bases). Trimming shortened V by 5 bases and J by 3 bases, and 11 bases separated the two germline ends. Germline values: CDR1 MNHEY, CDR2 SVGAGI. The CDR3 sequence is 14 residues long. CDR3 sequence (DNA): TGTGCCAGCAGTCTCAGGGGCCCCAATCAGCCCCAGCATTTT. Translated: CASSLRGPNQPQHF.

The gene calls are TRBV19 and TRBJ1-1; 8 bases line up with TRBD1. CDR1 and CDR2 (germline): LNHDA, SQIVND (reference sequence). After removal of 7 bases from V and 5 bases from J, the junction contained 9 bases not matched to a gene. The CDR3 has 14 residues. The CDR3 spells CASKYDRGRTEAFF. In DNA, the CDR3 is TGTGCCAGTAAATACGACAGGGGAAGGACTGAAGCTTTCTTT.

CDR3: CASTAGHMNTEAFF. The DNA of the CDR3 is TGTGCCAGCACGGCAGGCCACATGAACACTGAAGCTTTCTTT. V and J are TRBV6-1 and TRBJ1-1; no firm D call. Looked up from germline, CDR1 is MNHNS and CDR2 is SASEGT. The CDR3 extends over 14 amino acids. V was shortened by 7 bases and J by 0 bases, with 12 bases between the two germline ends.

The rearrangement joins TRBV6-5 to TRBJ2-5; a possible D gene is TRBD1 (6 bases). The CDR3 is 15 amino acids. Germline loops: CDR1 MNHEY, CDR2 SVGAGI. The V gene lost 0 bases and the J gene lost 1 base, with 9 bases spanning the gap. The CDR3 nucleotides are TGTGCCAGCAGTTACTCTTACAGGGTCCAAGAGACCCAGTACTTC. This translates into CASSYSYRVQETQYF.

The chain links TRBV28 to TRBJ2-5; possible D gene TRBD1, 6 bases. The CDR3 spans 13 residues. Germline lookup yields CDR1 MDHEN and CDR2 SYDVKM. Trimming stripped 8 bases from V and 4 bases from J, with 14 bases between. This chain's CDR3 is CASYSIGGETQYF. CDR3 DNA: TGTGCCAGCTACTCGATAGGGGGAGAGACCCAGTACTTC.

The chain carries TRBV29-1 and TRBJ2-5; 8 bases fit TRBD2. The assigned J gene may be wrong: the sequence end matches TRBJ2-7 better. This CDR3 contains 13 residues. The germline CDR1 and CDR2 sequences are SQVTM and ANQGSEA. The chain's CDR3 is CSVRNGRAYEQYF. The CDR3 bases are TGCAGCGTTCGGAACGGGAGGGCCTACGAGCAGTACTTC.

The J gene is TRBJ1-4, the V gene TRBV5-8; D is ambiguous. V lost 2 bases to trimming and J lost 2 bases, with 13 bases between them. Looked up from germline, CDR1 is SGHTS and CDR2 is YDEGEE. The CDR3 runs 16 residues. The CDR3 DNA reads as TGTGCCAGCAGCTTTTCCCGCGCGGGGACTAATGAAAAACTGTTTTTT. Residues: CASSFSRAGTNEKLFF.

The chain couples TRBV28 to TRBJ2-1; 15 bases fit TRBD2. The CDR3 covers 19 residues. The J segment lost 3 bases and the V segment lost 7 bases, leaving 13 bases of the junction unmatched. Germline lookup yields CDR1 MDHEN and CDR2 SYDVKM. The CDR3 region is CASTRPGLAGGPIYNEQFF. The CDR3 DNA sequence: TGTGCCAGCACCCGACCGGGACTAGCGGGAGGTCCCATCTACAATGAGCAGTTCTTC. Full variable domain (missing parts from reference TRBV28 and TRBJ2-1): DVKVTQSSRYLVKRTGEKVFLECVQDMDHENMFWYRQDPGLGLRLIYFSYDVKMKEKGDIPEGYSVSREKKERFSLILESASTNQTSMYLCASTRPGLAGGPIYNEQFFGPGTRLTVL.

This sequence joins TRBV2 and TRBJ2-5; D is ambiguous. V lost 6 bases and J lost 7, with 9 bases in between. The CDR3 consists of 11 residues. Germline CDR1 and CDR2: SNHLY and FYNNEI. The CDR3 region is CASSPLGTQYF. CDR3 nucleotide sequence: TGTGCCAGCAGCCCACTCGGGACCCAGTACTTC. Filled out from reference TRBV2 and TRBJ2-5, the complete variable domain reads EPEVTQTPSHQVTQMGQEVILRCVPISNHLYFYWYRQILGQKVEFLVSFYNNEISEKSEIFDDQFSVERPDGSNFTLKIRSTKLEDSAMYFCASSPLGTQYFGPGTRLLVL.

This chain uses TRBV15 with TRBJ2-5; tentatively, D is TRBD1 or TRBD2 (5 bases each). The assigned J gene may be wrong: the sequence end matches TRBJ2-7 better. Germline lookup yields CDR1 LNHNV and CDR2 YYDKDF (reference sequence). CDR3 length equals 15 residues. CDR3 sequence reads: CATSRARDPLYEQYF. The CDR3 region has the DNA TGTGCCACCAGCAGAGCGAGGGACCCGCTTTACGAGCAGTACTTC.

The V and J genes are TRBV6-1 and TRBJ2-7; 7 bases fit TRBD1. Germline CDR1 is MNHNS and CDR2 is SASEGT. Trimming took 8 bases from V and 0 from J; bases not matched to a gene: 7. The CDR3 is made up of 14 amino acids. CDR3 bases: TGTGCCAGCTCCCGGGACAGCCGCTCCTACGAGCAGTACTTC. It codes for CASSRDSRSYEQYF.

The CDR3 region is CASTNARGSTDTQYF. The CDR3, as DNA: TGCGCCAGCACCAACGCCCGGGGGAGCACAGATACGCAGTATTTT. This rearrangement joins TRBV5-1 to TRBJ2-3; TRBD2 might be the D (6 bases). The CDR3 totals 15 residues. Per the germline V gene, CDR1 is SGHRS and CDR2 is YFSETQ. The V and J ends lost 6 bases and 0 bases respectively, with 14 bases between them.

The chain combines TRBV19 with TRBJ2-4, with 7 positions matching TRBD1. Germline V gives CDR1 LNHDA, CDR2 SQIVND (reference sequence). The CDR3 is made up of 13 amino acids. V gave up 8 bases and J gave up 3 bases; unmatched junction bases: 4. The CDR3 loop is CASSRDSKNIQYF. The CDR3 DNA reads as TGTGCCAGTTCACGGGACAGCAAAAACATTCAGTACTTC.

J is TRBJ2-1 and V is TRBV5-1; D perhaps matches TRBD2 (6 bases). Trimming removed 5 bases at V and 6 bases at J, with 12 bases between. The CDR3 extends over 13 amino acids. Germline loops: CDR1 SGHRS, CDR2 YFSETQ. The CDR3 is CASRLAPLNEQFF. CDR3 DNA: TGCGCCAGCAGACTAGCTCCCCTCAATGAGCAGTTCTTC.